The rows below give T cell receptor beta chains drawn from one sample of a study of blood T cell repertoires in COVID-19. This table comes from immunoSEQ multiplex PCR, and its TCRdb copy is limited to in-frame clones, with some not included. This table has roughly 38,000 clones, roughly three quarters appearing once. Sequencing was carried out using peripheral blood. The receptors shown here come from a man aged 65-85 years with active or convalescent COVID-19. CDR3s include the opening cysteine and the closing phenylalanine or tryptophan. A D gene is named only where the DNA matches it firmly. A row's size may be missing; if present it is once, few, many or a size class.

TRBV27	NA	TRBJ1-5	TRBD1	CASSTGTGSYSNQPQHF	TGTGCCAGCAGTACCGGGACAGGATCCTATAGCAATCAGCCCCAGCATTTT
TRBV11-2	few	TRBJ1-1	TRBD1	CASSRPGQGASEAFF	TGTGCCAGCAGCAGACCCGGACAGGGGGCTTCTGAAGCTTTCTTT
TRBV5-5	NA	TRBJ2-7	NA	CASDPPAGYEQYF	TGTGCCAGCGATCCTCCGGCAGGCTACGAGCAGTACTTC
TRBV7-3	NA	TRBJ2-5	NA	CASSVGGLETQYF	TGTGCCAGCAGCGTAGGGGGATTGGAGACCCAGTACTTC
TRBV6-6	NA	TRBJ1-6	TRBD1	CASSSTGGNSPLHF	TGTGCCAGCAGTTCCACAGGGGGGAATTCACCCCTCCACTTT
TRBV29-1	few	TRBJ2-3	NA	CSEKANTDTQYF	TGCAGCGAAAAAGCGAACACAGATACGCAGTATTTT
TRBV12-3/TRBV12-4	NA	TRBJ2-2	NA	CASSFDISRELFF	TGTGCCAGCAGTTTCGATATAAGCAGGGAGCTGTTTTTT
TRBV24-1	NA	TRBJ1-2	NA	CATSDWAGGYTF	TGTGCCACCAGTGATTGGGCTGGTGGCTACACCTTC
TRBV7-8	NA	TRBJ2-3	NA	CASSLYTDTQYF	TGTGCCAGCAGCCTGTACACAGATACGCAGTATTTT
TRBV7-9	NA	TRBJ2-5	NA	CASSLALGGETQYF	TGTGCCAGCAGCTTAGCTTTAGGGGGAGAGACCCAGTACTTC
TRBV7-8	NA	TRBJ2-7	NA	CASSFDSPGYEQYF	TGTGCCAGCAGCTTTGACTCACCGGGGTACGAGCAGTACTTC
TRBV30	few	TRBJ1-3	NA	CAWSGSGNTIYF	TGTGCCTGGAGCGGCTCTGGAAACACCATATATTTT
TRBV14	NA	TRBJ2-1	NA	CASSRAGSGYYNEQFF	TGTGCCAGCAGCCGGGCGGGCAGCGGGTACTACAATGAGCAGTTCTTC
TRBV28	once	TRBJ1-2	NA	CASSFSGYYGYTF	TGTGCCAGCAGTTTTTCAGGTTACTATGGCTACACCTTC
TRBV19	NA	TRBJ1-4	TRBD1	CATSRGRGEKLFF	TGTGCCACAAGCAGGGGGCGAGGTGAAAAACTGTTTTTT